Below, 30 T cell receptor beta chains from the same sample are listed, as sequenced in a study of molecular identifiers for immune sequencing clone quantification. MiXCR, run by TCRdb on the PCR reads, gives a single entry per CDR3 protein. The sample contains about 320,000 distinct CDR3 sequences, over 20% of which appear only once. The material sequenced was naive CD8+ T cells from blood, with Jurkat cell RNA spiked in. The subset: FACS-sorted CD8+CD4-CCR7+CD45RA+ naive T cells. These receptors were collected from a human donor in good health. Some libraries in this study had Jurkat cell RNA spiked in.

This clonotype has at least ten counts. The genes are TRBV5-6 and TRBJ1-1; possible D gene TRBD1, 5 bases. CDR3 length: 12 amino acids. The V gene's germline CDR1 is SGHDT and CDR2 YYEEEE. V shed 0 bases and J shed 8 bases, with 8 bases lying between them. The DNA for the CDR3 is TGTGCCAGCAGCTTGGATGGGGGGGAAGCTTTCTTT. Translation gives CASSLDGGEAFF. Supplemented by reference TRBV5-6 and TRBJ1-1, the full variable domain reads DAGVTQSPTHLIKTRGQQVTLRCSPKSGHDTVSWYQQALGQGPQFIFQYYEEEERQRGNFPDRFSGHQFPNYSSELNVNALLLGDSALYLCASSLDGGEAFFGQGTRLTVV.

Points on this clonotype: It may be a read error: a sequence one base away is much more abundant. Lacking the conserved final phenylalanine or tryptophan, this CDR3 likely reflects a read error. The chain links TRBV7-9 to TRBJ2-7; TRBD2 matches 10 bases. V gave up 5 bases and J gave up 7 bases; unmatched junction bases: 11. Germline CDR1 SEHNR, CDR2 FQNEAQ (reference sequence). This CDR3 comprises 15 residues. CDR3 region: CASSGWPSGSLEQYL. The CDR3 DNA reads TGTGCCAGCAGCGGATGGCCTAGCGGGAGTCTGGAGCAGTACCTC.

In this sample, this clonotype turned up many times. The junction does not match germline at one end; this may be a read error. The chain uses TRBV27 and TRBJ2-7, with 7 nucleotides matching TRBD1. This CDR3 has 13 residues. Germline V gene sequence: CDR1 MNHEY, CDR2 SMNVEV (reference sequence). CDR3 sequence (DNA): TGCGCCAGCAGCTTGGGGACAGACTACGAGCAGTACTTC. Translated: CASSLGTDYEQYF.

In its sample, this clonotype was seen a few times. J is TRBJ2-7 and V is TRBV7-9; D tentatively fits TRBD1 or TRBD2 (5 bases each). The V and J ends lost 2 bases and 2 bases respectively, with 10 bases between them. The length of the CDR3 is 14 residues. CDR1 and CDR2 (germline): SEHNR, FQNEAQ (reference sequence). In DNA, the CDR3 is TGTGCCAGCAGCTTACCCGGGGCCGCCTACGAGCAGTACTTC. As protein: CASSLPGAAYEQYF.

The sample holds one count of this clonotype. A much larger clone differs by one base, so this may be a read error. The rearrangement joins TRBV7-6 to TRBJ2-7, with 9 bases matching TRBD1. Germline lookup yields CDR1 SGHVS and CDR2 FNYEAQ. The CDR3 totals 16 residues. CDR3 DNA: TGTGCCAGCAGCAATACCGGGACAGGGTACTCCCACGAGCAGTACTTC. This sequence encodes CASSNTGTGYSHEQYF.

This clonotype was observed a handful of times. The CDR3 here is CASSFGESSTDTQYF. The CDR3 nucleotides are TGTGCCAGTAGTTTTGGCGAGTCTAGCACAGATACGCAGTATTTT. This chain links TRBV19 with TRBJ2-3, with D uncertain. V lost 5 bases, J lost 0 bases, and 12 bases lay in between. The germline gives CDR1 LNHDA, CDR2 SQIVND (reference sequence). The CDR3 loop spans 15 amino acids. Full variable domain (missing parts from reference TRBV19 and TRBJ2-3): DGGITQSPKYLFRKEGQNVTLSCEQNLNHDAMYWYRQDPGQGLRLIYYSQIVNDFQKGDIAEGYSVSREKKESFPLTVTSAQKNPTAFYLCASSFGESSTDTQYFGPGTRLTVL.

The chain combines TRBV11-2 with TRBJ2-3, with 12 bases fitting TRBD2. The V and J ends lost 3 bases and 0 bases, in that order; junction bases with no gene match: 19. The V gene's germline CDR1 is SGHAT and CDR2 FQNNGV. The CDR3 extends over 22 amino acids. The CDR3 loop is CASSLQRIPWTSGVGSTDTQYF. The CDR3 bases are TGTGCCAGCAGCTTGCAACGAATACCCTGGACTAGCGGGGTGGGTAGCACAGATACGCAGTATTTT. Supplemented by reference TRBV11-2 and TRBJ2-3, the full variable domain reads EAGVAQSPRYKIIEKRQSVAFWCNPISGHATLYWYQQILGQGPKLLIQFQNNGVVDDSQLPKDRFSAERLKGVDSTLKIQPAKLEDSAVYLCASSLQRIPWTSGVGSTDTQYFGPGTRLTVL.

In regard to this clonotype: A clone one base away is much larger, so this may be a read error. The V gene is TRBV20-1, the J gene TRBJ1-1; weak D call: TRBD1 (6 bases). Germline-derived CDR1 and CDR2 are DFQATT and SNEGSKA (reference sequence). The CDR3 runs 13 residues. V lost 6 bases and J 4 bases, leaving 15 bases between the germline ends. CDR3 DNA sequence: TGCAGTGCCTTACAGGGTCGCGGCACTGAAGCTTTCTTT. Protein product: CSALQGRGTEAFF.

This clonotype was counted ten times or more. The gene calls are TRBV2 and TRBJ1-1; D remains ambiguous. V was pared by 7 bases and J by 2 bases, with 8 bases between. The CDR3 is 12 amino acids. The germline CDR1 and CDR2 sequences are SNHLY and FYNNEI. CDR3 in DNA: TGTGCCAGCAAACACTTTAACACTGAAGCTTTCTTT. It codes for CASKHFNTEAFF.

A note on this clonotype: The junction and the germline gene differ at one end; a read error may be behind it. V gene TRBV6-2 or TRBV6-3 combines with J gene TRBJ1-2; no clear D. CDR1 is MNHEY and CDR2 is SVGEGT in the germline V gene. This CDR3 region has 13 residues. The CDR3: CASRTSENYSYTF. The CDR3 nucleotides are TGTGCCAGCAGGACAAGTGAGAACTATAGCTACACCTTC.

At least ten counts were recorded for this clonotype. The rearrangement uses TRBV7-9 and TRBJ1-1, with a weak D call TRBD1 (6 bases). V shed 6 bases and J shed 1 base, with 12 bases lying between them. The germline gives CDR1 SEHNR, CDR2 FQNEAQ (reference sequence). The CDR3 is made up of 14 amino acids. The DNA of the CDR3 is TGTGCCAGCAGACCGGGGACAACGAACACTGAAGCTTTCTTT. It is translated as CASRPGTTNTEAFF.

This chain uses TRBV11-2 with TRBJ2-6; D remains unclear. Germline V gene data show CDR1 as SGHAT and CDR2 as FQNNGV. This CDR3 contains 18 residues. V was trimmed by 2 bases and J by 0 bases, leaving 14 bases between them. The CDR3 nucleotides read TGTGCCAGCAGCTTAAGTCCGCTGCCGGACTCTGGGGCCAACGTCCTGACTTTC. It yields the protein CASSLSPLPDSGANVLTF.

At least ten counts were recorded for this clonotype. This chain uses TRBV5-5 with TRBJ2-7; D is undetermined. CDR1 and CDR2 from the germline V gene are SGHKS and YYEKEE (reference sequence). This CDR3 is 14 amino acids long. V lost 2 bases, J lost 1 base, and 10 bases lay in between. CDR3 DNA sequence: TGTGCCAGCAGCTTTCTCGGCCAGTCCTACGAGCAGTACTTC. Its translation: CASSFLGQSYEQYF. The whole variable domain, filled in from reference TRBV5-5 and TRBJ2-7, reads DAGVTQSPTHLIKTRGQQVTLRCSPISGHKSVSWYQQVLGQGPQFIFQYYEKEERGRGNFPDRFSARQFPNYSSELNVNALLLGDSALYLCASSFLGQSYEQYFGPGTRLTVT.

In its sample, this clonotype was seen a few times. The V gene is TRBV27, the J gene TRBJ2-7; possibly TRBD2 for D (5 bases). Trimming stripped 5 bases from V and 2 bases from J, with 13 bases between. Germline assignment: CDR1 MNHEY and CDR2 SMNVEV (reference sequence). This CDR3 is 14 amino acids long. CDR3 in DNA: TGTGCCAGCAGTCCTGGCGGGCCAACCTACGAGCAGTACTTC. Translating gives CASSPGGPTYEQYF.

This clonotype was counted at least ten times. The rearrangement links TRBV5-4 to TRBJ2-3; a weak D match, TRBD2 (5 bases). The CDR3 length is 15 residues. Germline CDR1 SGHNT, CDR2 YYREEE (reference sequence). Trimming took off 3 bases at V and 1 base at J, with 12 bases between the two ends. The CDR3 nucleotides read TGTGCCAGCAGCTGGGGAGACCGCGGCACAGATACGCAGTATTTT. Translating gives CASSWGDRGTDTQYF.

The chain links TRBV6-2 or TRBV6-3 to TRBJ2-2; 11 bases are a match to TRBD2. Per the germline V gene, CDR1 is MNHEY and CDR2 is SVGEGT. This CDR3 comprises 14 residues. The ends lost 8 bases at V and 4 bases at J; junction bases unmatched: 3. CDR3 sequence reads: CASFLAGGTGELFF. The CDR3 DNA is TGTGCCAGCTTCCTAGCGGGGGGCACCGGGGAGCTGTTTTTT.

This clonotype was counted ten times or more. This chain connects TRBV15 to TRBJ2-3; a possible D gene is TRBD1 (5 bases). Germline assignment: CDR1 LNHNV and CDR2 YYDKDF (reference sequence). The V gene lost 4 bases and the J gene lost 7 bases, with 21 bases spanning the gap. The CDR3 totals 16 residues. CDR3 protein: CATSNSLLGALNTQYF. CDR3 bases: TGTGCCACCAGCAACTCCCTTTTAGGGGCGTTGAATACGCAGTATTTT.

This clonotype was seen many times. The V call is TRBV29-1, the J call TRBJ1-1; 10 nucleotides line up with TRBD1. The germline gives CDR1 SQVTM, CDR2 ANQGSEA. There are 18 residues in the CDR3. Losses at the gene ends were 0 bases for V and 4 bases for J; bases not matched to a gene: 14. The CDR3 bases are TGCAGCGTTGAAGAAAGTGTCGGGACAGGGGCTAAGGGCACTGAAGCTTTCTTT. Its protein is CSVEESVGTGAKGTEAFF.

This clonotype occurred many times. The chain carries TRBV29-1 and TRBJ2-2; 7 bases agree with TRBD2. Trimming removed 7 bases from V and 3 bases from J; junction bases left unmatched: 5. Per germline, CDR1 SQVTM and CDR2 ANQGSEA. The CDR3 spans 13 residues. The CDR3 DNA reads TGCAGCGGGGAGGGAGATGACACCGGGGAGCTGTTTTTT. This translates into CSGEGDDTGELFF.

As to this clonotype: This may arise from a read error, as a much more abundant clone is one base away. The rearrangement links TRBV20-1 to TRBJ2-7; possibly TRBD1 or TRBD2 for D (5 bases each). The germline CDR1 and CDR2 sequences are DFQATT and SNEGSKA (reference sequence). The CDR3 consists of 15 residues. Trimming took 7 bases from V and 5 from J, leaving 24 bases between them. As DNA, the CDR3 is TGCAGTGTTACTCCGGACGGTGGGTTGGGGGACGAGCAGTACTTC. Amino acid sequence: CSVTPDGGLGDEQYF.

As for this clonotype: A single base separates this from a much larger clone, so it may be a read error. This chain uses TRBV28 with TRBJ2-1; no clear D gene. Trimming removed 7 bases at V and 8 bases at J, with 12 bases between. Per germline, CDR1 MDHEN and CDR2 SYDVKM. CDR3 size: 12 residues. CDR3 loop: CASNSSLDEQFF. CDR3 nucleotides: TGTGCCAGCAATTCCTCCCTCGATGAGCAGTTCTTC. Complete variable domain (other parts from reference TRBV28 and TRBJ2-1): DVKVTQSSRYLVKRTGEKVFLECVQDMDHENMFWYRQDPGLGLRLIYFSYDVKMKEKGDIPEGYSVSREKKERFSLILESASTNQTSMYLCASNSSLDEQFFGPGTRLTVL.

This clonotype was recorded at least ten times. The rearrangement uses TRBV4-3 and TRBJ2-1; TRBD1 matches 7 bases. This CDR3 contains 14 residues. With V trimmed by 3 bases and J by 6 bases, 5 bases remained unmatched. Germline V gives CDR1 LGHNA, CDR2 YSLEER. CDR3 amino acids: CASSHLTGSNEQFF. The CDR3 DNA sequence: TGCGCCAGCAGCCACCTGACAGGGAGCAATGAGCAGTTCTTC.

Concerning this clonotype: A much larger clone is a single base away; this may be a read error. The chain combines TRBV6-2 or TRBV6-3 with TRBJ1-5, with 11 bases aligning to TRBD1. There are 17 residues in the CDR3. The V gene's germline CDR1 is MNHEY and CDR2 SVGEGT. The DNA of the CDR3 is TGTGCCGGCAGTTTCGGACAGGGGGCCTTGAGCAATCAGCCCCAGCATTTT. This encodes CAGSFGQGALSNQPQHF.

This clonotype was detected ten times or more. This rearrangement joins TRBV24-1 to TRBJ2-1; D may be TRBD2 (5 bases). CDR1 and CDR2 (germline): KGHDR, SFDVKD. The CDR3 length is 13 residues. Deletions cut 0 bases from V and 6 bases from J, with 5 bases between. In DNA form, the CDR3 reads TGTGCCACCAGTGATTTGGAGGGCAATGAGCAGTTCTTC. Amino acids: CATSDLEGNEQFF.

In its sample, this clonotype was seen many times. The J gene is TRBJ2-7, the V gene TRBV12-3 or TRBV12-4; D gene ambiguous. Between the trimmed V and J ends, which lost 5 bases and 0 bases, there was a span of 8 bases. The CDR3 runs to 13 residues. The CDR3 region is CASSQGVSYEQYF. The CDR3 DNA reads TGTGCCAGCAGTCAAGGTGTCTCCTACGAGCAGTACTTC.

This clonotype showed up many times. The chain has TRBV9 and TRBJ2-3, with 8 bases identical to TRBD1. The CDR3 has 14 amino acids. Germline V CDR1 and CDR2: SGDLS, YYNGEE. The junction had 3 bases not matched to a gene; V was cut back by 2 bases and J by 4 bases. This CDR3 reads CASSVTGVPDTQYF. The CDR3 DNA reads TGTGCCAGCAGCGTGACAGGGGTGCCAGATACGCAGTATTTT.

The table lists this clonotype with many counts. The V and J genes are TRBV7-6 and TRBJ1-4; unclear D gene. Germline V gives CDR1 SGHVS, CDR2 FNYEAQ. Trimming took off 5 bases at V and 7 bases at J, with 11 bases between the two ends. This CDR3 has 13 residues. The CDR3 DNA is TGTGCCAGCAGCCCCGGTGGGGTTGAAAAACTGTTTTTT. Amino acid sequence: CASSPGGVEKLFF.

The chain couples TRBV3-1 to TRBJ2-3; D is ambiguous. The CDR3 totals 18 residues. Deletions cut 0 bases from V and 2 bases from J, with 18 bases between. Germline assignment: CDR1 LGHDT and CDR2 YNNKEL (reference sequence). The CDR3 here is CASSQDISGSPDTDTQYF. CDR3 DNA sequence: TGTGCCAGCAGCCAAGATATTTCTGGAAGCCCTGACACAGATACGCAGTATTTT.

Ten or more counts support this clonotype. The CDR3: CASSDPRTDTQYF. In DNA form, the CDR3 reads TGTGCCAGCAGCGACCCGCGGACAGATACGCAGTATTTT. The chain has TRBV7-9 and TRBJ2-3; D is uncertain. The germline V and J ends were trimmed by 5 bases and 3 bases, with 9 bases remaining between them. This CDR3 region has 13 residues. In germline, CDR1 is SEHNR, CDR2 FQNEAQ (reference sequence). The full variable domain, completed using reference TRBV7-9 and TRBJ2-3, is DTGVSQNPRHKITKRGQNVTFRCDPISEHNRLYWYRQTLGQGPEFLTYFQNEAQLEKSRLLSDRFSAERPKGSFSTLEIQRTEQGDSAMYLCASSDPRTDTQYFGPGTRLTVL.

This clonotype was detected ten times or more. The CDR3 region has the DNA TGCAGCGTTGAAGATCTGGACGGAACTACTAGCACAGATACGCAGTATTTT. It translates to CSVEDLDGTTSTDTQYF. The chain carries TRBV29-1 and TRBJ2-3; D unclear. Trimming shortened V by 0 bases and J by 0 bases, and 16 bases separated the two germline ends. CDR3 length: 17 amino acids. Germline V gives CDR1 SQVTM, CDR2 ANQGSEA.